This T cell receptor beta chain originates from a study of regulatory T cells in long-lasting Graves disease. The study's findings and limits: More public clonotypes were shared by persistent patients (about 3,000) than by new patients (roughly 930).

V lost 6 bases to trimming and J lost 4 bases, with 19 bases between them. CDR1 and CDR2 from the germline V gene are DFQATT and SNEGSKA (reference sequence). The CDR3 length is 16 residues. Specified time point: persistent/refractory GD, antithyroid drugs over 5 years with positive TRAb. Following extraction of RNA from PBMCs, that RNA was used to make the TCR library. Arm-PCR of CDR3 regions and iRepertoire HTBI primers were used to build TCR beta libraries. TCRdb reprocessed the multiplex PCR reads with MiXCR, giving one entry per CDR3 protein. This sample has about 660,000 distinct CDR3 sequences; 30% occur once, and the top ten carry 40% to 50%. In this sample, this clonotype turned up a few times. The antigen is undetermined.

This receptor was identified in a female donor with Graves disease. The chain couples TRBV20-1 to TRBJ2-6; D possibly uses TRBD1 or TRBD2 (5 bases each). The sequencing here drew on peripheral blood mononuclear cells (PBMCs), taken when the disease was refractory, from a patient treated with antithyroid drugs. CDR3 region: CSASRDPLKGANVLTF. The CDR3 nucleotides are TGCAGTGCAAGCCGGGACCCCTTAAAAGGGGCCAACGTCCTGACTTTC.